This T cell receptor beta chain was found in a study of shared T cell receptors in the human thymus. Assay used: immunoSEQ multiplex PCR; TCRdb lists only in-frame clones, some missing. The sample lists hundreds of thousands of clones, approximately 89% occurring once. Germline values: CDR1 MDHEN, CDR2 SYDVKM. After removal of 6 bases from V and 5 bases from J, the junction contained 5 bases not matched to a gene. The CDR3 runs to 13 residues. This clone has only a few counts. The sample also formed part of further work on human thymus T cells. In that study: Surgeons resected thymus tissue during corrective heart surgery. Thymic and blood repertoires appeared to carry a bias in their V and J gene usage.

The sequencing input was thymocytes. The clonotype originates from a boy under three years old with a congenital heart defect. The chain recombines TRBV28 with TRBJ2-5, with 8 bases aligning to TRBD2. CDR3 residues: CASRSPGGETQYF. Here the CDR3 DNA reads TGTGCCAGCAGAAGCCCGGGGGGGGAGACCCAGTACTTC.